One and the same sample provided the 3 T cell receptor beta chains below, sequenced in a study of blood T cell repertoires in COVID-19 (dated by TCRdb to about 2020). Libraries were built with the immunoSEQ multiplex PCR assay. In TCRdb, the immuneACCESS table is reduced to in-frame sequences with V and J assigned. These tables do not hold every clone; where another copy was compared, an unresolved V gene accounts for under half, and the others remain unexplained. The sample contains roughly 54,000 clones, approximately 84% of them found a single time. The biggest ten clones account for around 28% of the sample. Sequenced material: peripheral blood. Every receptor here comes from a human donor in a cohort sampled during active COVID-19.

The rearrangement joins TRBV30 to TRBJ1-2; D gene unclear. Germline-derived CDR1 and CDR2 are GTSNPN and SVGIG (reference sequence). CDR3 length: 11 amino acids. The V and J ends lost 4 bases and 4 bases respectively, with 7 bases between them. In DNA, the CDR3 is TGTGCCTGGACCCACAGCTATGGCTACACCTTC. Its protein is CAWTHSYGYTF.

CDR3 loop: CASLDGSTSTEAFF. As DNA, the CDR3 is TGTGCCAGCTTGGACGGGAGTACTTCCACTGAAGCTTTCTTT. The V and J genes are TRBV2 and TRBJ1-1; D is undetermined. Trimming cost V 8 bases and J 4 bases, with 17 bases left between them. Per germline, CDR1 SNHLY and CDR2 FYNNEI. This CDR3 is 14 amino acids long.

This chain connects TRBV5-6 to TRBJ2-7; D is uncertain. The CDR3 runs to 15 residues. Trimming stripped 0 bases from V and 2 bases from J, with 12 bases between. From germline, CDR1 is SGHDT and CDR2 YYEEEE. The chain's CDR3 is CASSLGAQSAYEQYF. In DNA, the CDR3 is TGTGCCAGCAGCTTGGGAGCCCAGAGCGCCTACGAGCAGTACTTC.